This T cell receptor beta chain was obtained from a study of shared clonotypes between healthy human individuals. As for this clone: This specimen includes other DNA sequences encoding the same CDR3.

Naive CD8 cells comprised CD45RO-negative, CCR7-positively selected cells, excluding terminally differentiated effector memory CD45RA+ cells. All participating donors were Caucasian adults from Nashville, Tennessee. The germline V gene encodes CDR1 MGHRA and CDR2 YSYEKL. J gave up 2 bases and V 0 bases, and 1 base lay outside the gene matches. The CDR3 is 15 residues long. Only in-frame clones appear in the TCRdb table, and some are missing; sequencing was by immunoSEQ multiplex PCR. The table has around 2,100,000 clones, about 95% seen once; the top ten hold roughly 1.2%. The specimen was naive CD8+ T cells sorted from blood. The TCR originated in a man in his late teens or twenties in good health. The chain joins TRBV4-1 to TRBJ2-1; 7 nucleotides match TRBD1. CDR3 loop: CASSQDTGAYNEQFF. The CDR3 DNA sequence: TGCGCCAGCAGCCAAGATACAGGGGCCTACAATGAGCAGTTCTTC.